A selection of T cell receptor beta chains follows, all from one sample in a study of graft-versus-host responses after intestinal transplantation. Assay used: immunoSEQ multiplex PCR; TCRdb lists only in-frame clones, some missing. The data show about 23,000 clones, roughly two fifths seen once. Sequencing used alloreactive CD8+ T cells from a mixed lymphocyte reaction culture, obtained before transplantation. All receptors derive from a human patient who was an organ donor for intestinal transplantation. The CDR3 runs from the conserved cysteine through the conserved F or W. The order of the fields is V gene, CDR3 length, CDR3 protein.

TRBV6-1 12 CASSVRGDEQFF
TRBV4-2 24 CASSPWGGDATILAGERRTDTQYF
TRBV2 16 CASSDLSGAGNQPQHF
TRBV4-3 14 CASSQGAFSYEQYF
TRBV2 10 CASGEETQYF
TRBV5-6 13 CASSSQGGQPQHF
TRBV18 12 CASSHRVHGYTF
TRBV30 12 CAWSQGTEKLFF
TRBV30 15 CAWSVWQGAWETQYF
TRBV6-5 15 CASSQLGTFSYEQYF
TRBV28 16 CASSYGTSRFTDTQYF
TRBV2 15 CASSGVGPVEDTQYF
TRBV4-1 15 CASSQGLATAYEQYF
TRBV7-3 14 CASSLTGPDQPQHF
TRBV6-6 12 CASSPYLGEQFF
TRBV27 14 CASSYGVPYNEQFF
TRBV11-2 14 CASSLAGPLGELFF
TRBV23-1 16 CASSQSRTGITGELFF
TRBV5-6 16 CASSEGTSGRAGEQYF
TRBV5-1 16 CASSPFGTDMSNEQYF
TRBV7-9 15 CASSQFTGGNYEQYF
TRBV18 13 CASSPGAPYGYTF
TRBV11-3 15 CASSLLGLPGNTIYF
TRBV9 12 CASSLGGGELFF
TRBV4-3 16 CASSQLPGLEYGEQFF
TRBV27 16 CASSLSSGTGVWPQHF
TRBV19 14 CASSIAGGPYEQYF
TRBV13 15 CASSIGQVYPYGYTF
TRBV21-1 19 CASSKMDTGTDNSNQPQHF
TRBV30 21 CAWSVQLLRVCESTARNEQFF
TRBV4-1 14 CASSQVGQVGGYTF
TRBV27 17 CASSPELASIVTDTQYF
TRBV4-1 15 CASSHTSGSTDTQYF
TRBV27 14 CASSLGPGSYEQYF
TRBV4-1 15 CASSQGEGSGSPLHF
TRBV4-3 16 CASSPSRWGGADTQYF
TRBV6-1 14 CASSERGSGAEAFF
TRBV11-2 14 CASSLGSGIREQFF
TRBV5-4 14 CASSSRAASAEAFF
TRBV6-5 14 CASIIDRGPETQYF
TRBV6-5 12 CASRGPTGELFF
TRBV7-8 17 CASSPPGFYDRGRPQHF
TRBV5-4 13 CASSLQGSGELFF
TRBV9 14 CASSPPSGGYGYTF
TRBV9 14 CASSVQGLSYEQYF
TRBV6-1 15 CASSIAGGIQETQYF
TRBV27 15 CASSLDSSLYNEQFF
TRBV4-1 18 CASSQDQNEGTPGNIQYF
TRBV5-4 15 CASSLRVIGTDTQYF